This T cell receptor (beta chain) was sequenced for a study of T cells in Graves' hyperthyroidism and ophthalmopathy. Findings of the study overall: With a median lead of around 6.7 months before onset, the model predicted ophthalmopathy.

It was uncontrolled infection, other autoimmune disease, pregnancy or lactation that excluded patients. Diagnostic decisions used clinical symptoms, serum thyroxine and TRAb, thyroid ultrasound and orbital computed tomography. There were TCR beta CDR3 regions amplified from RNA transcripts. A set of HTBI primers served as the primers for a first-round RT-PCR of the TCR CDR3. TCRdb itself ran the multiplex PCR reads through MiXCR, one entry per CDR3 protein. Here the sample spans hundreds of thousands of distinct CDR3 sequences, 13% to 15% being singletons. As concerns this clonotype: No antigen is known for it.

The CDR3 loop spans 16 amino acids. V lost 5 bases to trimming and J lost 1 base; unmatched junction nucleotides: 9. Germline V lookup: CDR1 MNHNS, CDR2 SASEGT. Material for sequencing was blood. The origin of this receptor is a woman aged 18 to 35 with Graves' hyperthyroidism. V gene TRBV6-1 combines with J gene TRBJ2-5, with 8 bases fitting TRBD2. The CDR3 loop is CASSLGLAGFQETQYF. The CDR3 DNA follows: TGTGCCAGCAGTCTTGGCCTAGCGGGTTTCCAAGAGACCCAGTACTTC.